This TCR beta chain is drawn from a study of cytomegalovirus exposure and HLA in healthy donors listed by TCRdb under 2017. Looking at the study overall: An earlier analysis of roughly 500 of the donors reported around 280 Gb of sequence data and 95 million to 130 million unique TCR beta sequences obtained from approximately 180 million T cells. A separate validation cohort of roughly 130 different subjects was used in addition to the approximately 700-subject first cohort. The study combined high-throughput TCR immunosequencing, statistical association of individual TCRs with disease status, and machine learning to predict cytomegalovirus infection status. Several DR-DQ haplotypes were treated as single units for association and clustering because of strong linkage in the cohort. To decide whether each TCR beta V gene segment behaved as functional or pseudogenic, an earlier analysis of some 540 of the donors relied on high-throughput TCR beta sequencing. Across 300 to 400 genotyped donors of the cohort, an average of about 240,000 unique TCR beta nucleotide sequences per donor were sequenced, and 15% to 20% of those sequences were non-productive. HLA typing covered class I and class II loci at four-digit resolution. The study profiled the T cell repertoires of 500 to 800 subjects by immunosequencing and related them to cytomegalovirus serostatus. The number of typed donors differed by locus: 629-630 for A, B, C, DRB1 and DQB1; 500 to 550 for DQA1; about 600 for DPA1; and some 450 for DPB1. Donor age, sex, ethnicity and CMV serostatus were compiled together with the repertoire data. In the later analysis, no new phenotypic data were used to find candidate immune exposures; instead, reliance was placed on TCR beta sequences and their occurrence across donors. The genetic ancestry cluster associated with self-reported Caucasian donors included around four fifths of the roughly 400 genotyped donors. A later genetic analysis took genome-wide SNP genotypes for about 55% of the 666 donors and used that subset as a discovery cohort. The study aimed to test whether signatures of past pathogen exposure could be identified by cataloging public T cell receptors. All discovery cohort repertoires had been generated on a single sequencing platform. An early release covering just under 650 HLA-typed donors comprised 300 to 350 gigabases of sequencing data and 65 million to 100 million unique TCR sequences. To study patterns of TCR occurrence, a later analysis re-analyzed previously published TCR beta repertoires from 666 donors and added high-resolution HLA genotyping.

As encoded in the germline V gene, CDR1 is MNHEY while CDR2 is SVGAGI. Including the terminal cysteine and phenylalanine, the CDR3 comprises 15 residues. Of the read, only the CDR3 DNA is kept; its 45 bases are in frame from base 1. Relative to germline, V is 6 bases shorter and J is 3 bases shorter, with 17 bases between their ends. General findings and caveats noted by the study authors: A further reported finding was that TCR beta sequences accurately predicted the HLA-A and HLA-B alleles for most subjects in the first cohort. The authors suggested that the approach could potentially be generalized to other disease states and immunological phenotypes. Because counts were too low, about 15 rarely observed V segments, including chromosome 9 orphons, were left out of the earlier analysis of a few hundred of the donors. Several of the top co-occurrence clusters appeared to be linked to parvovirus B19, influenza, CMV and Epstein-Barr virus, according to a later analysis. Most TCR sequences were seen in very few donors, while some public TCRs were found in many individuals. Broadly in line with IMGT annotations, most TCR beta V segments showed up in productive rearrangements about 87% or about 30% of the time in an earlier analysis of several hundred of the donors. The only immune exposure information available for the cohort was CMV serostatus. The classifier was reported to diagnose cytomegalovirus status with high specificity and sensitivity in both the original and validation cohorts. The presence/absence analyses assumed that sequencing depth was roughly uniform across donors, and that assumption may not be true. Assigning TCR associations to individual alleles was difficult when HLA alleles, especially DR and DQ, strongly co-occurred. Compared with the approximately 710-donor mean, donors in an Asian-associated ancestry cluster had fewer N-insertions in productive TCRs, according to a later genetic analysis. In a later analysis, TCR association rates were found to vary across HLA loci, with the most associated TCRs seen for DRB1 alleles and the fewest for HLA-C alleles. Because some donors lacked HLA typing at each locus, the association tests relied only on the typed subset. In this cohort, only TCR beta chains were sequenced, and detectable features were limited by the absence of alpha or paired-chain data. A few of the identified cytomegalovirus-associated TCR beta chains were confirmed in vitro to be specific for cytomegalovirus antigens. Correlated functional status among segregating V segments might reflect linkage disequilibrium, but an unknown experimental factor could not be ruled out. A cluster of highly shared sequence variants was judged likely to represent a technical artifact of the sequencing pipeline. V-gene and J-gene trimming of TCR beta chains was associated with a missense DCLRE1C variant in a later genetic analysis, and the association was replicated in an independent cohort. A later analysis found that HLA-associated TCR beta chains were more clonally expanded and had lower generation probabilities than equally common non-associated chains. Some IMGT-functional V segments, including TRBV6-2 and TRBV6-3, could not be distinguished by the 87-base-pair reads and were therefore excluded. In the study, approximately 160 TCR beta chains were listed as associated with cytomegalovirus. Specific HLA alleles were associated with over 15,000 TCR beta sequences at a false discovery rate of 0.05 in a later analysis. In a later analysis, most CMV-associated TCR beta chains were found to appear HLA-restricted, with HLA associations seemingly driven largely by CMV exposure.

The cohort was made up of about 670 healthy bone marrow donors. At the time of sampling, every cohort member was nominally healthy, though immune exposures that went unrecorded were likely present. The donor tested CMV seropositive and was one of the 289 seropositive cohort members. Each donor provided a peripheral blood sample, and peripheral blood mononuclear cells were used for TCR beta sequencing. Genomic DNA was extracted from the blood cell samples with the Qiagen DNeasy Blood Extraction Kit. Notes on this clone: Its specific antigen is unknown. No clone much larger than this one lies a single base away; base qualities are absent.

The library came from the immunoSEQ multiplex PCR assay. For the multiplex PCR, a mixture combining 60 forward primers for TCR Vbeta segments and 13 reverse primers for TCR Jbeta segments was used. The CDR3 region of rearranged TCR beta genes was amplified from genomic DNA with a multiplex PCR assay. The Illumina HiSeq System was used to sequence the amplified TCR beta libraries as 87-base-pair reads. The published analysis was carried out like this. A later analysis counted 75 million to 100 million unique TCR beta chains across the 650 to 700 repertoires, and roughly 10 million of these chains were shared by at least two donors. Raw reads were error-corrected and collapsed into unique sequences with a nearest-neighbor algorithm that merged closely related sequences to remove PCR and sequencing errors. CDR3 sequences were aligned to IMGT reference sequences to assign V, D and J gene segments. For a sequence to be retained, a match of at least six nucleotides was required to both a V gene segment and a J gene segment. A rearrangement counted as productive if the CDR3 had no stop codons and remained in frame with V and J, and every other rearrangement counted as non-productive. CDR3 was defined according to IMGT convention as the region running from the second conserved V-encoded cysteine to the conserved J-encoded phenylalanine. The earlier analysis of about 530 of the donors excluded any sequence lacking an unambiguous match to a single V gene segment. An earlier analysis of some 610 of the donors called V segments functional above 56.7% productive rearrangements and segregating when the between-donor standard deviation exceeded 5%. A statistical classification framework was built for diagnosing cytomegalovirus status from the catalog of TCR beta chain sequences. A later analysis assigned V and J genes by comparing TCR nucleotide sequences with IMGT/GENE-DB human TR gene sequences. In a later analysis, CDR3 sequences and most-parsimonious VDJ recombination scenarios were assigned using the TCRdist pipeline. In a later analysis, every TCR beta chain was defined by the combination of its CDR3 amino acid sequence and its V-gene family, and reads without a unique V-gene family were dropped. To address suspected cross-contamination and a sequencing artifact, a later analysis removed over 500 highly shared, low-generation-probability nucleotide sequences. A later analysis calculated a clonal expansion index for each public chain from normalized within-repertoire ranks of inferred template counts. A later analysis computed generation probabilities with a VDJ recombination model fitted to out-of-frame rearrangements, and checked the results against IGoR. In a later analysis, hypergeometric tests were used to score TCR-TCR, TCR-HLA and TCR-CMV co-occurrence, with a repertoire-size bias correction applied to TCR pairs. In a later analysis, false discovery rates were estimated by permuting HLA or CMV assignments 20 times. A later analysis grouped co-occurring TCRs with DBSCAN, adding TCRdist sequence similarity when clustering within HLA-allele-positive subsets. For co-occurrence clustering, repertoires with fewer than 30,000 or more than 120,000 public chains were excluded, along with a handful of repertoires with anomalous nucleotide sharing. TCRdb limited this immuneACCESS table to in-frame rearrangements with V and J called. A share of clones is missing; checked studies link under half to unresolved V genes, and the rest is unexplained. That table furnishes V, J and clone size, whereas the DNA furnished D and trimming. A total of some 65,000 clones appear in this sample, 78% of them only once. The ten largest account for 3% of the sample.

The sample comprised PBMCs. The sequence links TRBV6-5 to TRBJ1-2, with TRBD1 perhaps the D gene, on 5 matching bases. The receptor was derived from a girl between 5 and 17 years old in good health and CMV-seropositive. The CDR3 loop reads CASSRRPREDYGYTF. Here is the DNA: TGTGCCAGCAGCAGAAGGCCCAGGGAGGACTATGGCTACACCTTC.